This entry describes one TCR beta chain. Its antigen is currently unknown. Sequence at one end of the junction differs from germline and may be a read error. The data stem from a study of cytomegalovirus exposure and HLA in healthy donors. Study-wide background: The study's early data release held 75 million to 95 million unique TCRs from HLA-typed donors. Study-level findings and limits: Sequence variants that were highly shared formed a cluster that was likely a sequencing artifact.

PCR employed 60 Vbeta and 13 Jbeta primers. The method was immunoSEQ multiplex PCR; TCRdb's version includes in-frame clones alone and lacks a portion of them. Found here are about 170,000 clones, less than 90% of them singletons; the top ten hold around 4.1%. The germline V gene encodes CDR1 SSHAT and CDR2 FNYEAQ (reference sequence). The CDR3 consists of 14 residues. Sequencing used PBMCs. The chain recombines TRBV7-7 with TRBJ2-2; 7 bases align to TRBD2. The sequence was obtained from a woman aged 45-65 years in good health and CMV-seropositive. The DNA for the CDR3 is TGTGCTAGCAGCTTACTAGCGACCACCGGGGAGCTGTTTTTT. It specifies CASSLLATTGELFF. Complete variable domain (other parts from reference TRBV7-7 and TRBJ2-2): GAGVSQSPRYKVTKRGQDVTLRCDPISSHATLYWYQQALGQGPEFLTYFNYEAQPDKSGLPSDRFSAERPEGSISTLTIQRTEQRDSAMYRCASSLLATTGELFFGEGSRLTVL.